This entry is about one T cell receptor beta chain. The V gene's germline CDR1 is MNHNS and CDR2 SASEGT. Trimming stripped 3 bases from V and 8 bases from J, with 16 bases between. The CDR3 has 14 amino acids. TCRdb's copy holds only in-frame clones and misses some; the assay was immunoSEQ multiplex PCR. The top ten clones hold approximately 1.5% of a sample with about 1 million clones, approximately 76% of them seen once. These data are taken from a study of shared clonotypes between healthy human individuals. Sample: memory CD4+ T cells sorted from blood. Described subset: CD45RA-negative fraction. The chain links TRBV6-1 to TRBJ1-2; weak D call: TRBD1 (5 bases). The TCR originated in a man aged 18 to 30 in good health. The chain's CDR3 is CASSDQPDIQGYTF. CDR3 in DNA: TGTGCCAGCAGTGACCAACCGGACATCCAGGGCTACACCTTC.